This T cell receptor (beta chain) was obtained from a study of blood T cell repertoires in COVID-19. V was clipped by 8 bases and J by 4 bases, with 20 bases between them. The CDR3 has 15 amino acids. From germline, CDR1 is MDHEN and CDR2 SYDVKM. Profiling relied on immunoSEQ multiplex PCR, and the TCRdb table lists in-frame clones only, not all of them. There are 250,000 to 300,000 clones in the sample; around 84% occur only once, and about 5.2% lies in the top ten. The material sequenced was peripheral blood. The sequence derives from a woman aged 55-70 years with COVID-19, enrolled during active disease. The chain carries TRBV28 and TRBJ1-2; D perhaps matches TRBD1 (5 bases). The CDR3 here is CASQTPGLLSYGYTF. As DNA, the CDR3 is TGTGCCAGCCAAACCCCAGGGCTGCTGAGCTATGGCTACACCTTC.